The 14 T cell receptor beta chains in this list originate from one sample, sequenced in a study of identical twins. In TCRdb, the 5' RACE reads were re-called with MiXCR into one record per CDR3 protein. The data show 500,000 to 700,000 distinct CDR3 sequences, less than 9% seen once. The same specimen was also included in a second study, on yellow fever vaccine responses in identical twins.

Sequencing was carried out using PBMCs. Source of these receptors: a woman between 18 and 29 years old in good health.

This clonotype was seen a handful of times. The rearrangement joins TRBV6-5 to TRBJ2-3, with 9 positions matching TRBD1. The CDR3 contains 17 residues. The germline CDR1 and CDR2 sequences are MNHEY and SVGAGI. The J segment lost 2 bases and the V segment lost 5 bases, leaving 11 bases of the junction unmatched. The CDR3 coding sequence is TGTGCCAGCAGTCACGGACAGGGGACAGAGGCCACAGATACGCAGTATTTT. The encoded protein is CASSHGQGTEATDTQYF.

This clonotype has a count of ten or more. At one boundary the junction diverges from the germline segment, which might be a read error. This chain joins TRBV5-1 and TRBJ2-2; D unclear. The CDR3 runs 12 residues. From germline, CDR1 is SGHRS and CDR2 YFSETQ. CDR3 sequence reads: CASSPNTGELFF. CDR3 in DNA: TGTGCCAGCAGCCCGAACACCGGGGAGCTGTTTTTT. Full variable domain (rest looked up from reference TRBV5-1 and TRBJ2-2): KAGVTQTPRYLIKTRGQQVTLSCSPISGHRSVSWYQQTPGQGLQFLFEYFSETQRNKGNFPGRFSGRQFSNSRSEMNVSTLELGDSALYLCASSPNTGELFFGEGSRLTVL.

The genes are TRBV21-1 and TRBJ2-3; the table's D gene call, TRBD2, was not cross checked with the DNA. TRBV21-1 is deemed a pseudogene. The CDR3 loop spans 19 amino acids. In DNA form, the CDR3 reads TGTGCCACCTCCAAAGATAGTCCGCGGGAGGGAATATCCACAGATACGCAGTATTTT. It yields the protein CATSKDSPREGISTDTQYF.

This clonotype was seen more than once but under ten times. The rearrangement uses TRBV27 and TRBJ2-7; the D call may be TRBD1 or TRBD2 (6 bases each). Trimming removed 3 bases at V and 4 bases at J, with 16 bases between. This CDR3 comprises 15 residues. The germline CDR1 and CDR2 sequences are MNHEY and SMNVEV (reference sequence). The CDR3 DNA sequence: TGTGCCAGCAGTTTGTTCGGGGGACAAGGATACGAGCAGTACTTC. Protein sequence: CASSLFGGQGYEQYF.

This clonotype was counted a few times. The chain recombines TRBV12-3 or TRBV12-4 with TRBJ2-7; TRBD2 matches at 9 bases. CDR3 length: 17 residues. The ends lost 5 bases at V and 7 bases at J; junction bases unmatched: 18. As DNA, the CDR3 is TGTGCCAGCAGTAGCGGTGGTAGCGGGAGCCTATTCCGGGAGCAGTACTTC. Residues: CASSSGGSGSLFREQYF.

The chain couples TRBV6-5 to TRBJ2-2; D is unresolved. The germline V gene has CDR1 MNHEY and CDR2 SVGAGI. The V end was cut by 7 bases, the J end by 5 bases, with 8 bases between. There are 12 residues in the CDR3. The CDR3 coding sequence is TGTGCCAGCATGAGTGGAACCGGGGAGCTGTTTTTT. As protein: CASMSGTGELFF.

This clonotype was seen a handful of times. CDR3 region: CASSPRVAVNEQYF. Written as DNA, the CDR3 is TGTGCCAGCAGCCCCCGCGTAGCGGTGAACGAGCAGTACTTC. V is TRBV3-1 and J is TRBJ2-7, with a possible D match to TRBD2 (6 bases). Trimming removed 4 bases from V and 5 bases from J, with 15 bases in between. The CDR3 is 14 residues long. Germline V gene lookup returns CDR1 LGHDT and CDR2 YNNKEL (reference sequence).

This clonotype was recorded many times. This sequence joins TRBV3-1 and TRBJ1-1; D gene uncertain. The CDR3 is 12 residues long. Per the germline V gene, CDR1 is LGHDT and CDR2 is YNNKEL (reference sequence). Trimming shortened V by 0 bases and J by 8 bases, and 7 bases separated the two germline ends. CDR3 nucleotide sequence: TGTGCCAGCAGCCAAGACATTCAAGAAGCTTTCTTT. Its translation: CASSQDIQEAFF.

This clonotype was detected ten times or more. This rearrangement joins TRBV10-3 to TRBJ1-4, with 7 bases fitting TRBD1. Trimming at V came to 6 bases and at J to 4 bases, leaving 8 bases not matched to a gene. This CDR3 has 15 residues. Germline CDR1 and CDR2: ENHRY and SYGVKD. In DNA form, the CDR3 reads TGTGCCATCAGAGAAGCGACAGGGATTAATGAAAAACTGTTTTTT. Protein product: CAIREATGINEKLFF.

This clonotype was picked up a small number of times. The chain joins TRBV6-5 to TRBJ2-1; D gene uncertain. Per germline, CDR1 MNHEY and CDR2 SVGAGI. This CDR3 is 15 amino acids long. V lost 4 bases, J lost 4 bases, and 14 bases lay in between. The CDR3 loop reads CASSFDRARYNEQFF. CDR3 coding DNA: TGTGCCAGCAGTTTTGACCGGGCCCGATACAATGAGCAGTTCTTC.

The gene calls are TRBV7-8 and TRBJ2-6; D not resolved. Germline V gene lookup returns CDR1 SGHVS and CDR2 FQNEAQ. The CDR3 runs to 14 residues. V dropped 5 bases and J dropped 4 bases, with 9 bases sitting between them. CDR3 nucleotides: TGTGCCAGCAGCCCCCTGGCCGGGGCCAACGTCCTGACTTTC. Translating gives CASSPLAGANVLTF.

Ten or more counts support this clonotype. A read error may account for a junction end that differs from germline. This chain connects TRBV6-1 to TRBJ1-1; 10 bases agree with TRBD1. Germline V gene data show CDR1 as MNHNS and CDR2 as SASEGT. The CDR3 is 14 amino acids. This CDR3 reads CASSATGGNTEAFF. CDR3 nucleotide sequence: TGCGCCAGCAGCGCGACAGGGGGCAACACTGAAGCTTTCTTT.

This clonotype was counted ten times or more. The CDR3 loop reads CATTTTSGSPFF. The CDR3 DNA sequence: TGTGCCACCACCACAACTAGCGGGAGCCCTTTCTTC. The chain combines TRBV15 with TRBJ2-1, with 11 bases fitting TRBD2. V shed 7 bases, J shed 16 bases, and the junction held 9 bases outside the gene matches. Germline lookup yields CDR1 LNHNV and CDR2 YYDKDF (reference sequence). CDR3 length: 12 residues.

This clonotype was counted many times. V and J are TRBV5-1 and TRBJ2-7, with TRBD2 identical over 9 bases. This CDR3 region has 15 residues. V shed 4 bases and J 5 bases; nucleotides not matched to a gene: 10. The germline CDR1 and CDR2 sequences are SGHRS and YFSETQ. DNA for the CDR3: TGCGCCAGCAGCGGGATGACTAGCGGTACACACGAGCAGTACTTC. Its protein is CASSGMTSGTHEQYF.